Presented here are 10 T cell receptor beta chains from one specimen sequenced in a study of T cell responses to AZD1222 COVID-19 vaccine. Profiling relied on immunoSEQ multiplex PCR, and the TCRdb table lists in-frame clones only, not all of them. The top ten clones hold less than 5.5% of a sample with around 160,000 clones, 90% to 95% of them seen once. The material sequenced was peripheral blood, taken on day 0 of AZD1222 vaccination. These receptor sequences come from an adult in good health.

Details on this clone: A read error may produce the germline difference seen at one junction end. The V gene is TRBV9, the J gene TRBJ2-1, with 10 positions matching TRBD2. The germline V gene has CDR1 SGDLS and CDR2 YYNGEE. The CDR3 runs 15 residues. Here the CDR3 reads CASSVLAGVYNGQFF. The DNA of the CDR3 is TGTGCCAGCAGCGTACTAGCGGGAGTCTACAATGGGCAGTTCTTC.

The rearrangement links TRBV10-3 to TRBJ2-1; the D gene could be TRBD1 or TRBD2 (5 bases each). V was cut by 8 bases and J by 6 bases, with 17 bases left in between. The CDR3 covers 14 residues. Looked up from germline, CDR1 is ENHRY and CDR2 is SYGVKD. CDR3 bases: TGTGCCATCTCCCCTAGCAGGGAGTCCAATGAGCAGTTCTTC. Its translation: CAISPSRESNEQFF.

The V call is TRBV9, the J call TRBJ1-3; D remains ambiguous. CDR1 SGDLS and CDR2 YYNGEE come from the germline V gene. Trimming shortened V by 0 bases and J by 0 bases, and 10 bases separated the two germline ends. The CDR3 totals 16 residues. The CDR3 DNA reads TGTGCCAGCAGCGTAGGGCAGTATTTCTCTGGAAACACCATATATTTT. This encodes CASSVGQYFSGNTIYF.

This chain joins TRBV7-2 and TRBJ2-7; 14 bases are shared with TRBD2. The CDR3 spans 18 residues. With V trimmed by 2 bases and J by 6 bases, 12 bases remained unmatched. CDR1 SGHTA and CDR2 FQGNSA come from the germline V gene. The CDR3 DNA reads TGTGCCAGCAGCTTATCGGGGGGGACTAGCGGGAGTGCTGGCGAGCAGTACTTC. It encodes CASSLSGGTSGSAGEQYF.

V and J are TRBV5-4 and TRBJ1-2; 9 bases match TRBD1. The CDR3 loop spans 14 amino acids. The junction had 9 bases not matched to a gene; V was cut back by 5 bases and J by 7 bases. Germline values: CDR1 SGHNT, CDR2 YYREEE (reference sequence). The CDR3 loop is CASRLTGGASGYTF. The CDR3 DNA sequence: TGTGCCAGCAGGCTTACAGGGGGCGCCTCTGGCTACACCTTC.

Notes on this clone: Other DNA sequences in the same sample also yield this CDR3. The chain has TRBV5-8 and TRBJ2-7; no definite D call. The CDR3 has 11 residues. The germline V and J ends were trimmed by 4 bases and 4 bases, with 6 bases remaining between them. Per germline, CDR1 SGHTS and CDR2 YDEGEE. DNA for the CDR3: TGTGCCAGCAGCCCAGCATACGAGCAGTACTTC. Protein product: CASSPAYEQYF.

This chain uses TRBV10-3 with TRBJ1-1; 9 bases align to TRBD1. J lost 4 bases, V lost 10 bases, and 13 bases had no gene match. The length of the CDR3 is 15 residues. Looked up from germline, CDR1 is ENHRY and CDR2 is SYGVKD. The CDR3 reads CATLKPETGGTEAFF. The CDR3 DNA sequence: TGTGCCACCCTCAAGCCCGAGACAGGGGGCACTGAAGCTTTCTTT.

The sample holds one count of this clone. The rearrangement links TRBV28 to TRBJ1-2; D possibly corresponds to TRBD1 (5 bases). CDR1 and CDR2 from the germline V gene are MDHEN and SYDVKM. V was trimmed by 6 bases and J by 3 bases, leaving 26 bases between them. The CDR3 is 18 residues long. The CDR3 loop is CASSPTRPRDFGDYGYTF. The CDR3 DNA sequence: TGTGCCAGCAGCCCTACCCGACCCCGGGACTTCGGCGACTATGGCTACACCTTC.

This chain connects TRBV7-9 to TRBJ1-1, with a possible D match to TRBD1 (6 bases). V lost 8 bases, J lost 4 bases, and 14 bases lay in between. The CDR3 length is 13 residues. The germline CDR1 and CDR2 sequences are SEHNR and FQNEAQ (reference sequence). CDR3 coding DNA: TGTGCCAGCGAGGGGGGGGAGACCACTGAAGCTTTCTTT. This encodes CASEGGETTEAFF.

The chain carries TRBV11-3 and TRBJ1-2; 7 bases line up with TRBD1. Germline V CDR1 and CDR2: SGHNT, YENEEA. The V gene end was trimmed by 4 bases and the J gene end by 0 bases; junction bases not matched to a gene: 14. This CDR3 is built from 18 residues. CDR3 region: CASSSPTFRGAANYGYTF. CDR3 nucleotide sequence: TGTGCCAGCAGCTCTCCAACGTTCAGGGGGGCGGCTAACTATGGCTACACCTTC.